One T cell receptor (beta chain) is described in this entry. Its antigen remains unknown. Germline loops: CDR1 LNHNV, CDR2 YYDKDF (reference sequence). The CDR3 totals 13 residues. V lost 8 bases and J lost 4, with 12 bases in between. The sample originates from a study of blood T cells in healthy people across ages. Study-wide findings and caveats: Changes seen in expanded clonotypes were possibly confounded by donor CMV status left unknown.

The authors ran a second PCR of about 6 to 11 cycles using a sample-barcoded 5' primer and a J-beta primer mix. TCRdb reprocessed the 5' RACE reads with MiXCR, giving one entry per CDR3 protein. This table has about 1.1 million distinct CDR3 sequences, under 40% appearing once. The specimen was blood. This clonotype was obtained from a man aged 18 to 29 in good health. This chain uses TRBV15 with TRBJ1-3; no clear D. The CDR3, as DNA: TGTGCCACCCGGACTACCTCCGGAAACACCATATATTTT. It codes for CATRTTSGNTIYF.